The next 26 T cell receptor beta chains were all read from a single sample in a study of blood T cell repertoires in COVID-19. Using immunoSEQ multiplex PCR, the repertoire was profiled, and TCRdb retains in-frame clones only, with some absent. Of roughly 81,000 clones listed, more than 75% are singletons. Sequencing was done on a sample of peripheral blood. These TCRs come from a man between 60 and 75 years old with acute or convalescent COVID-19.

The CDR3 sequence is CASSYAGITEAFF. Written as DNA, the CDR3 is TGTGCCAGCAGTTACGCGGGGATCACTGAAGCTTTCTTT. V gene TRBV6-2 or TRBV6-3 combines with J gene TRBJ1-1; D is ambiguous. The CDR3 extends over 13 amino acids. Deletions cut 2 bases from V and 4 bases from J, with 8 bases between. Germline values: CDR1 MNHEY, CDR2 SVGEGT.

This chain joins TRBV18 and TRBJ1-5; D gene unclear. Germline loops: CDR1 KGHSH, CDR2 LQKENI. V shed 3 bases and J shed 0 bases, with 6 bases lying between them. The CDR3 is 14 residues long. Here the CDR3 reads CASSPADSNQPQHF. For the CDR3, the DNA is TGTGCCAGCTCACCGGCGGATAGCAATCAGCCCCAGCATTTT. Complete variable domain (other parts from reference TRBV18 and TRBJ1-5): NAGVMQNPRHLVRRRGQEARLRCSPMKGHSHVYWYRQLPEEGLKFMVYLQKENIIDESGMPKERFSAEFPKEGPSILRIQQVVRGDSAAYFCASSPADSNQPQHFGDGTRLSIL.

The sample holds one count of this clone. The chain combines TRBV7-2 with TRBJ2-1; tentatively, D is TRBD2 (5 bases). This CDR3 spans 13 amino acids. The V and J ends lost 5 bases and 8 bases respectively, with 13 bases between them. CDR1 is SGHTA, CDR2 FQGNSA, per germline. CDR3 residues: CASSTPGMDEQFF. CDR3 sequence (DNA): TGTGCCAGCAGCACCCCGGGGATGGATGAGCAGTTCTTC.

The chain employs TRBV7-3 and TRBJ2-2; 7 bases map to TRBD1. The trim removed 1 base at V and 5 bases at J, leaving 1 base unmatched. Germline values: CDR1 SGHTA, CDR2 FQGTGA. The CDR3 length is 14 residues. In DNA, the CDR3 is TGTGCCAGCAGCTTAAACAGGGGAACCGGGGAGCTGTTTTTT. It is translated as CASSLNRGTGELFF.

The rearrangement links TRBV5-4 to TRBJ2-7; unclear D gene. The germline gives CDR1 SGHNT, CDR2 YYREEE (reference sequence). Trimming shortened V by 3 bases and J by 3 bases, and 4 bases separated the two germline ends. This CDR3 contains 11 residues. CDR3 sequence reads: CASSSLYEQYF. The DNA of the CDR3 is TGTGCCAGCAGCTCTCTCTACGAGCAGTACTTC.

This clone was observed a single time. V gene TRBV9 combines with J gene TRBJ2-3; weak D call: TRBD1 (6 bases). The CDR3 consists of 16 residues. The V and J ends lost 4 bases and 2 bases respectively, with 17 bases between them. Germline V gene lookup returns CDR1 SGDLS and CDR2 YYNGEE. The DNA of the CDR3 is TGTGCCAGCAGCCTAGGCCGGGACACCTCCACAGATACGCAGTATTTT. It translates to CASSLGRDTSTDTQYF.

The J gene is TRBJ2-2, the V gene TRBV5-1; unclear D gene. CDR1 SGHRS and CDR2 YFSETQ come from the germline V gene. CDR3 length: 15 residues. Between the trimmed V and J ends, which lost 4 bases and 0 bases, there was a span of 10 bases. In DNA form, the CDR3 reads TGCGCCAGCAGCGTCAACGGAGCGAACACCGGGGAGCTGTTTTTT. This gives the protein CASSVNGANTGELFF.

The CDR3 bases are TGTGCCAGCAGTTCCAACAGGGGGACGAATGACAAAAACATTCAGTACTTC. Encoded protein: CASSSNRGTNDKNIQYF. The rearrangement uses TRBV28 and TRBJ2-4; TRBD1 aligns across 8 bases. Germline V CDR1 and CDR2: MDHEN, SYDVKM. CDR3 length: 17 residues. J lost 3 bases, V lost 4 bases, and 11 bases had no gene match.

The gene calls are TRBV11-1 and TRBJ1-1; no firm D call. Germline V gene lookup returns CDR1 SGHAT and CDR2 FQDESV (reference sequence). The CDR3 covers 14 residues. V was trimmed by 5 bases and J by 4 bases, leaving 14 bases between them. In DNA form, the CDR3 reads TGTGCCAGCAGCCCACGACGGGGAGTCACTGAAGCTTTCTTT. Its protein is CASSPRRGVTEAFF.

The chain has TRBV5-6 and TRBJ1-1, with D tentatively TRBD1 (5 bases). Looked up from germline, CDR1 is SGHDT and CDR2 is YYEEEE. CDR3 size: 12 residues. Trimming stripped 0 bases from V and 5 bases from J, with 5 bases between. CDR3 sequence reads: CASSLGQTEAFF. In nucleotides, the CDR3 is TGTGCCAGCAGCTTGGGACAGACTGAAGCTTTCTTT.

This chain joins TRBV19 and TRBJ1-4; 10 bases align to TRBD1. The CDR3 extends over 13 amino acids. Trimming took 8 bases from V and 8 from J; bases not matched to a gene: 5. Germline lookup yields CDR1 LNHDA and CDR2 SQIVND (reference sequence). Here the CDR3 reads CASAGTGDEKLFF. In nucleotides, the CDR3 is TGTGCCAGTGCCGGGACAGGGGACGAAAAACTGTTTTTT.

The V gene is TRBV21-1, the J gene TRBJ2-4; the table calls TRBD2, which could not be checked here. TRBV21-1 is marked as a pseudogene. This CDR3 contains 15 residues. The CDR3 coding sequence is TGTGCCAGCAGCAAAAAATCCCTGTTCAAAAACATTCAGTACTTC. Amino acids: CASSKKSLFKNIQYF.

Of note for this clone: The junction shows a germline mismatch at one end, possibly a read error. This chain links TRBV7-2 with TRBJ2-2; no firm D call. In germline, CDR1 is SGHTA, CDR2 FQGNSA. There are 13 residues in the CDR3. The CDR3: CASSIADTGELFF. The CDR3 nucleotides are TGTGCCAGCAGCATAGCCGACACCGGGGAGCTGTTTTTT.

The V gene is TRBV12-5, the J gene TRBJ2-5, with TRBD1 as a possible D gene (6 bases). The CDR3 has 15 residues. CDR1 and CDR2 (germline): LGHNT, FRNRAP. Trimming shortened V by 5 bases and J by 3 bases, and 16 bases separated the two germline ends. In DNA form, the CDR3 reads TGTGCTAGTGGTAATATGGGACACGTTGAAGAGACCCAGTACTTC. It encodes CASGNMGHVEETQYF.

The chain combines TRBV5-1 with TRBJ2-3; 10 nucleotides line up with TRBD1. Germline assignment: CDR1 SGHRS and CDR2 YFSETQ. The CDR3 totals 18 residues. V trimming: 2 bases; J trimming: 2 bases; junction bases outside the gene matches: 11. This CDR3 is CASSFSTGGLGFTDTQYF. CDR3 in DNA: TGCGCCAGCAGCTTCTCGACAGGGGGCTTAGGGTTCACAGATACGCAGTATTTT.

The chain has TRBV6-6 and TRBJ1-2; 10 nucleotides align to TRBD1. This CDR3 has 15 amino acids. CDR1 MNHNY and CDR2 SVGAGI come from the germline V gene (reference sequence). The V gene end was trimmed by 6 bases and the J gene end by 4 bases; junction bases not matched to a gene: 8. The CDR3 loop is CASRTRDRGAYGYTF. For the CDR3, the DNA is TGTGCCAGCAGAACCCGGGACAGGGGTGCCTATGGCTACACCTTC.

The chain combines TRBV19 with TRBJ1-3, with D uncertain. Germline V lookup: CDR1 LNHDA, CDR2 SQIVND (reference sequence). This CDR3 spans 14 amino acids. Trimming cost V 6 bases and J 3 bases, with 12 bases left between them. CDR3: CASSPSGDGNTIYF. The CDR3 DNA is TGTGCCAGTAGCCCCTCCGGGGATGGAAACACCATATATTTT.

The CDR3 sequence: CASSQTVYQETQYF. The CDR3 nucleotides read TGTGCCAGCAGTCAGACAGTGTACCAAGAGACCCAGTACTTC. The V and J genes are TRBV2 and TRBJ2-5, with D perhaps matching TRBD1 (5 bases). Germline CDR1 reads SNHLY; CDR2 reads FYNNEI. The CDR3 consists of 14 residues. V lost 5 bases to trimming and J lost 0 bases, with 10 bases between them. The whole variable domain, remainder taken from reference TRBV2 and TRBJ2-5, is EPEVTQTPSHQVTQMGQEVILRCVPISNHLYFYWYRQILGQKVEFLVSFYNNEISEKSEIFDDQFSVERPDGSNFTLKIRSTKLEDSAMYFCASSQTVYQETQYFGPGTRLLVL.

The CDR3 reads CASSLTGGKTYEQYF. CDR3 nucleotides: TGTGCCAGCAGCCTAACTGGGGGCAAAACCTACGAGCAGTACTTC. This rearrangement joins TRBV5-5 to TRBJ2-7, with a weak D call TRBD1 (6 bases). Germline V gene sequence: CDR1 SGHKS, CDR2 YYEKEE (reference sequence). V lost 4 bases and J 2 bases, leaving 16 bases between the germline ends. The length of the CDR3 is 15 residues.

This clone has a single count. The rearrangement links TRBV6-2 or TRBV6-3 to TRBJ2-1, with D maybe TRBD1 (6 bases). Germline CDR1 is MNHEY and CDR2 is SVGEGT. The CDR3 extends over 12 amino acids. Trimming shortened V by 5 bases and J by 11 bases, and 13 bases separated the two germline ends. CDR3 sequence: CASSIQGDQQFF. The CDR3 DNA reads as TGTGCCAGCAGTATACAGGGTGATCAGCAGTTCTTC.

The chain uses TRBV7-6 and TRBJ2-1, with D perhaps matching TRBD2 (6 bases). The ends were cut back, 0 bases at V and 0 bases at J, with 15 bases in the middle. Germline CDR1 and CDR2: SGHVS and FNYEAQ. There are 18 residues in the CDR3. The CDR3 DNA is TGTGCCAGCAGCTTAGCGCGGGGAGGATTTGGCTCCTACAATGAGCAGTTCTTC. Translating gives CASSLARGGFGSYNEQFF. The full variable domain, in which reference TRBV7-6 and TRBJ2-1 provide the parts outside the CDR3, is GAGVSQSPRYKVTKRGQDVALRCDPISGHVSLYWYRQALGQGPEFLTYFNYEAQQDKSGLPNDRFSAERPEGSISTLTIQRTEQRDSAMYRCASSLARGGFGSYNEQFFGPGTRLTVL.

The chain combines TRBV3-1 (or the pseudogene TRBV3-2) with TRBJ1-2; 7 bases match TRBD1. Germline CDR1 reads LGHDT; CDR2 reads YNNKEL (reference sequence). There are 15 residues in the CDR3. Trimming took 0 bases from V and 6 from J; bases not matched to a gene: 7. The CDR3 here is CASSQDWDREDGYTF. CDR3 nucleotides: TGTGCCAGCAGCCAAGATTGGGACAGAGAAGATGGCTACACCTTC.

The chain couples TRBV9 to TRBJ2-1, with D unresolved. Trimming cost V 0 bases and J 12 bases, with 16 bases left between them. Germline V gene lookup returns CDR1 SGDLS and CDR2 YYNGEE. This CDR3 contains 14 residues. The CDR3 coding sequence is TGTGCCAGCAGCGTAGGGGCAGACCCTCGTAGGCAGTTCTTC. Translating gives CASSVGADPRRQFF.

The J gene is TRBJ2-1, the V gene TRBV10-3, with TRBD2 matching 8 bases. V was pared by 3 bases and J by 4 bases, with 5 bases of the junction left unmatched. Germline V gene data show CDR1 as ENHRY and CDR2 as SYGVKD. The CDR3 has 15 amino acids. Here the CDR3 DNA reads TGTGCCATCAGTGACCCTACTAGCGGTTACAATGAGCAGTTCTTC. This sequence encodes CAISDPTSGYNEQFF.

V gene TRBV20-1 combines with J gene TRBJ1-2, with 8 bases that match TRBD1. Germline V lookup: CDR1 DFQATT, CDR2 SNEGSKA (reference sequence). The junction had 2 bases not matched to a gene; V was cut back by 3 bases and J by 5 bases. The CDR3 is made up of 12 amino acids. This CDR3 reads CSASQGAYGYTF. The DNA for the CDR3 is TGCAGTGCTAGTCAGGGGGCGTATGGCTACACCTTC.

The gene calls are TRBV6-5 and TRBJ2-2; perhaps TRBD2 as D (6 bases). This CDR3 contains 15 residues. The V gene's germline CDR1 is MNHEY and CDR2 SVGAGI. Trimming pared 7 bases from V and 3 bases from J, leaving 15 bases between. This CDR3 reads CASNWRGLDTGELFF. The CDR3 DNA sequence: TGTGCCAGCAATTGGAGGGGCTTAGACACCGGGGAGCTGTTTTTT.